Each of the 30 T cell receptor beta chains below was sequenced from the same sample in a study of cytomegalovirus exposure and HLA in healthy donors. A multiplex PCR was run with 60 Vbeta primers and 13 Jbeta primers. This table comes from immunoSEQ multiplex PCR, and its TCRdb copy is limited to in-frame clones, with some not included. This sample carries some 62,000 clones, 87% of them seen once, and the ten largest clones take less than 1.5%. Sequenced material: PBMCs. Receptors originate from a young man in good health and CMV-seronegative.

This clone was observed a few times. The rearrangement links TRBV2 to TRBJ2-7; D may be TRBD2 (5 bases). The length of the CDR3 is 11 residues. The V end was cut by 5 bases, the J end by 5 bases, with 7 bases between. In germline, CDR1 is SNHLY, CDR2 FYNNEI. CDR3 nucleotides: TGTGCCAGCAGTCTAGCAAACGAGCAGTACTTC. Amino acid sequence: CASSLANEQYF.

This clone is medium-sized. The rearrangement joins TRBV19 to TRBJ2-2; D call uncertain. CDR1 LNHDA and CDR2 SQIVND come from the germline V gene (reference sequence). V was trimmed by 3 bases and J by 8 bases, leaving 13 bases between them. The CDR3 extends over 14 amino acids. Here the CDR3 DNA reads TGTGCCAGTAGTATGTCCAACCTAGGAGGGGAGCTGTTTTTT. Translating it yields CASSMSNLGGELFF.

In DNA, the CDR3 is TGTGCCAGTAGGGACTGGAAAGAGACCCAGTACTTC. It specifies CASRDWKETQYF. The chain combines TRBV19 with TRBJ2-5, with D possibly being TRBD2 (5 bases). Per germline, CDR1 LNHDA and CDR2 SQIVND (reference sequence). The CDR3 totals 12 residues. Trimming took off 6 bases at V and 3 bases at J, with 8 bases between the two ends.

Written as DNA, the CDR3 is TGTGCCATCAGTTCGGGACAGCGGAACTATGGCTACACCTTC. Its translation: CAISSGQRNYGYTF. The chain recombines TRBV10-3 with TRBJ1-2; 7 bases are shared with TRBD1. Germline CDR1 and CDR2: ENHRY and SYGVKD. V lost 5 bases to trimming and J lost 2 bases; unmatched junction nucleotides: 5. The CDR3 extends over 14 amino acids.

This clone appeared once. The chain has TRBV5-4 and TRBJ1-4; 8 bases are shared with TRBD1. The junction had 2 bases not matched to a gene; V was cut back by 1 base and J by 0 bases. CDR1 and CDR2 from the germline V gene are SGHNT and YYREEE (reference sequence). The CDR3 length is 16 residues. The chain's CDR3 is CASSLQGAATNEKLFF. The CDR3 DNA is TGTGCCAGCAGCTTGCAGGGGGCCGCAACTAATGAAAAACTGTTTTTT.

To note about this clone: A junction boundary mismatches the germline segment, possibly from a read error. This chain connects TRBV7-7 to TRBJ2-5; tentative D call: TRBD2 (6 bases). The CDR3 spans 15 residues. CDR1 and CDR2 from the germline V gene are SSHAT and FNYEAQ (reference sequence). CDR3: CASSLGWGTQETQYF. CDR3 nucleotides: TGTGCTAGCAGCTTAGGTTGGGGGACTCAAGAGACCCAGTACTTC.

The chain joins TRBV6-5 to TRBJ2-7; 10 bases match TRBD2. J gave up 3 bases and V 2 bases, and 4 bases lay outside the gene matches. CDR3 size: 15 residues. Germline assignment: CDR1 MNHEY and CDR2 SVGAGI. CDR3 residues: CASSYVAGGLYEQYF. CDR3 DNA: TGTGCCAGCAGTTACGTAGCGGGGGGCCTCTACGAGCAGTACTTC.

This clone was picked up a small number of times. The chain has TRBV4-2 and TRBJ2-3; D gene ambiguous. The germline V and J ends were trimmed by 0 bases and 4 bases, with 17 bases remaining between them. Per the germline V gene, CDR1 is LGHNA and CDR2 is YNFKEQ. CDR3 length: 17 amino acids. In DNA, the CDR3 is TGTGCCAGCAGCCAAGAGGTAACTTCTCCTCAGGCAGATACGCAGTATTTT. As protein: CASSQEVTSPQADTQYF.

This chain connects TRBV6-1 to TRBJ1-5; D call uncertain. Trimming took off 4 bases at V and 4 bases at J, with 5 bases between the two ends. The CDR3 is 12 residues long. Germline V gene data show CDR1 as MNHNS and CDR2 as SASEGT. The CDR3 here is CASSAGNQPQHF. CDR3 nucleotide sequence: TGTGCCAGCAGTGCCGGTAATCAGCCCCAGCATTTT.

This sequence joins TRBV4-1 and TRBJ1-2; 7 bases agree with TRBD1. There are 14 residues in the CDR3. Per germline, CDR1 MGHRA and CDR2 YSYEKL. V lost 0 bases to trimming and J lost 5 bases; unmatched junction nucleotides: 3. The CDR3 nucleotides are TGCGCCAGCAGCCAAGACACGACAGGGTATGGCTACACCTTC. It translates to CASSQDTTGYGYTF.

The chain carries TRBV12-5 and TRBJ2-7; D is ambiguous. Trimming cost V 6 bases and J 3 bases, with 6 bases left between them. CDR1 and CDR2 (germline): LGHNT, FRNRAP. The CDR3 contains 11 residues. CDR3 nucleotide sequence: TGTGCTAGTGGCCAGAACTACGAGCAGTACTTC. It translates to CASGQNYEQYF.

The chain couples TRBV6-5 to TRBJ1-2; 9 nucleotides agree with TRBD1. The germline V gene encodes CDR1 MNHEY and CDR2 SVGAGI. CDR3 length: 13 amino acids. With 6 bases clipped from V and 6 bases from J, the junction kept 5 bases outside the gene matches. The CDR3 region is CASRSQGAHGYTF. The CDR3, as DNA: TGTGCCAGCAGGTCACAGGGGGCACATGGCTACACCTTC.

This chain uses TRBV29-1 with TRBJ1-2, with 7 bases matching TRBD1. The V gene's germline CDR1 is SQVTM and CDR2 ANQGSEA. This CDR3 has 10 amino acids. V lost 7 bases to trimming and J lost 6 bases; unmatched junction nucleotides: 2. The CDR3 DNA is TGCAGCGGCCAGGGGGATGGCTACACCTTC. This sequence encodes CSGQGDGYTF.

The gene calls are TRBV27 and TRBJ1-6, with D possibly TRBD1 on 5 matching bases. Germline V CDR1 and CDR2: MNHEY, SMNVEV (reference sequence). The CDR3 consists of 16 residues. V was pared by 3 bases and J by 9 bases, with 18 bases between. CDR3: CASSFGRTGGGSPLHF. CDR3 sequence (DNA): TGTGCCAGCAGTTTCGGAAGGACGGGGGGGGGTTCACCCCTCCACTTT.

This clone was recorded only once. The chain has TRBV7-9 and TRBJ2-1, with 9 bases aligning to TRBD2. V shed 6 bases and J 5 bases; nucleotides not matched to a gene: 11. The CDR3 has 16 amino acids. The germline V gene encodes CDR1 SEHNR and CDR2 FQNEAQ (reference sequence). The CDR3 spells CASSSYSSGVHNEQFF. CDR3 nucleotide sequence: TGTGCCAGCAGTTCCTATTCTAGCGGGGTTCACAATGAGCAGTTCTTC.

The V gene is TRBV30, the J gene TRBJ1-2; a weak D match, TRBD1 (6 bases). This CDR3 has 13 residues. The V gene lost 6 bases and the J gene lost 4 bases, with 15 bases spanning the gap. Germline assignment: CDR1 GTSNPN and CDR2 SVGIG (reference sequence). CDR3 region: CACDTGISYGYTF. CDR3 nucleotide sequence: TGTGCCTGTGATACAGGGATTTCCTATGGCTACACCTTC.

V and J are TRBV5-1 and TRBJ2-3; TRBD1 is a possible D gene (5 bases). Germline lookup yields CDR1 SGHRS and CDR2 YFSETQ. The CDR3 has 13 residues. Trimming left V 0 bases short and J 5 bases short, with 7 bases between. CDR3 protein: CASSLVQGDTQYF. DNA for the CDR3: TGCGCCAGCAGCTTGGTTCAGGGAGATACGCAGTATTTT.

The chain couples TRBV6-1 to TRBJ1-4; D is unresolved. Germline values: CDR1 MNHNS, CDR2 SASEGT. Trimming took off 10 bases at V and 4 bases at J, with 16 bases between the two ends. The CDR3 spans 14 residues. CDR3 DNA: TGTGCCACTCTATTCTCCCATCGTAATGAAAAACTGTTTTTT. This translates into CATLFSHRNEKLFF.

The genes are TRBV11-2 and TRBJ2-7; 12 bases map to TRBD2. Trimming took 3 bases from V and 4 from J; bases not matched to a gene: 7. The CDR3 totals 16 residues. Per the germline V gene, CDR1 is SGHAT and CDR2 is FQNNGV. The CDR3 DNA is TGTGCCAGCAGCTTGTCATCAACTAGCGGGGGGTACGAGCAGTACTTC. It encodes CASSLSSTSGGYEQYF.

The J gene is TRBJ2-5, the V gene TRBV4-1, with TRBD1 matching 8 bases. V lost 3 bases to trimming and J lost 5 bases; unmatched junction nucleotides: 5. The CDR3 runs 14 residues. Germline V CDR1 and CDR2: MGHRA, YSYEKL. CDR3 DNA sequence: TGCGCCAGCAGCCACGGACAGGGCGATGAGACCCAGTACTTC. Protein sequence: CASSHGQGDETQYF.

The genes are TRBV29-1 and TRBJ2-5, with 7 bases fitting TRBD1. The CDR3 consists of 15 residues. After removal of 3 bases from V and 2 bases from J, the junction contained 9 bases not matched to a gene. Germline CDR1 is SQVTM and CDR2 is ANQGSEA. The DNA for the CDR3 is TGCAGCGTTGAGAGGGGGCCCCAATTTCAAGAGACCCAGTACTTC. Amino acid sequence: CSVERGPQFQETQYF.

This clone was seen only once. The chain has TRBV7-9 and TRBJ2-5; 7 positions match TRBD1. Germline trimming cut 5 bases from V and 2 bases from J; bases unmatched to any gene: 5. The CDR3 totals 14 residues. Per the germline V gene, CDR1 is SEHNR and CDR2 is FQNEAQ (reference sequence). The CDR3 reads CASSGVGQQETQYF. CDR3 nucleotide sequence: TGTGCCAGCAGCGGGGTGGGACAGCAAGAGACCCAGTACTTC.

The chain uses TRBV7-3 and TRBJ2-5, with 7 nucleotides matching TRBD2. This CDR3 has 13 residues. The J segment lost 5 bases and the V segment lost 5 bases, leaving 5 bases of the junction unmatched. Germline-derived CDR1 and CDR2 are SGHTA and FQGTGA. For the CDR3, the DNA is TGTGCCAGCAGCCCCTACGGGGGGGAGACCCAGTACTTC. Translating it yields CASSPYGGETQYF.

The chain couples TRBV29-1 to TRBJ2-5; 8 positions match TRBD1. The J call is uncertain, as TRBJ2-7 better fits the DNA end. This CDR3 has 12 residues. Germline V CDR1 and CDR2: SQVTM, ANQGSEA. In DNA form, the CDR3 reads TGCAGCGTTGGACAGGGGCTACACGAGCAGTACTTC. Protein: CSVGQGLHEQYF.

This clone was counted once. The chain recombines TRBV6-4 with TRBJ2-1; 13 nucleotides align to TRBD2. Unmatched junction bases numbered 0, after V lost 0 bases and J lost 7 bases. The CDR3 spans 15 residues. Germline-derived CDR1 and CDR2 are MRHNA and SNTAGT. The CDR3 sequence is CASSDSLAGGNEQFF. The CDR3 DNA reads as TGTGCCAGCAGTGACTCACTAGCGGGGGGGAATGAGCAGTTCTTC.

The J gene is TRBJ2-5, the V gene TRBV30, with D uncertain. Trimming took 3 bases from V and 5 from J, leaving 13 bases between them. CDR1 and CDR2 from the germline V gene are GTSNPN and SVGIG (reference sequence). This CDR3 region has 13 residues. The CDR3 region is CAWSVNPPETQYF. The CDR3 DNA reads as TGTGCCTGGAGCGTAAATCCTCCGGAGACCCAGTACTTC.

J is TRBJ1-5 and V is TRBV30, with 9 nucleotides matching TRBD1. Germline CDR1 and CDR2: GTSNPN and SVGIG (reference sequence). J lost 3 bases, V lost 1 base, and 4 bases had no gene match. The CDR3 loop spans 15 amino acids. CDR3 region: CAWSEQGAFNQPQHF. The CDR3 DNA sequence: TGTGCCTGGAGTGAACAGGGGGCGTTCAATCAGCCCCAGCATTTT.

V and J are TRBV6-5 and TRBJ1-1; D is unclear. V was shortened by 6 bases and J by 1 base, with 12 bases between the two germline ends. CDR1 and CDR2 (germline): MNHEY, SVGAGI. The CDR3 sequence is 14 residues long. The CDR3 coding sequence is TGTGCCAGCAGCCGCCTCAACGGGAACACTGAAGCTTTCTTT. This sequence encodes CASSRLNGNTEAFF.

CDR3 sequence (DNA): TGTGCCAGCAGGAAGAGCGGGGGGATCTACGAGCAGTACTTC. It encodes CASRKSGGIYEQYF. The V and J genes are TRBV28 and TRBJ2-7; TRBD2 matches at 9 bases. Germline-derived CDR1 and CDR2 are MDHEN and SYDVKM. The ends lost 6 bases at V and 3 bases at J; junction bases unmatched: 6. This CDR3 contains 14 residues. The whole variable domain, remainder taken from reference TRBV28 and TRBJ2-7, is DVKVTQSSRYLVKRTGEKVFLECVQDMDHENMFWYRQDPGLGLRLIYFSYDVKMKEKGDIPEGYSVSREKKERFSLILESASTNQTSMYLCASRKSGGIYEQYFGPGTRLTVT.

The chain combines TRBV2 with TRBJ2-2, with D perhaps matching TRBD1 (6 bases). The CDR3 runs 18 residues. Germline CDR1 is SNHLY and CDR2 is FYNNEI. Trimming shortened V by 7 bases and J by 4 bases, and 25 bases separated the two germline ends. CDR3 in amino acids: CASTEPLGAGVGTGELFF. The CDR3 DNA follows: TGTGCCAGCACCGAACCTCTGGGGGCAGGGGTGGGCACCGGGGAGCTGTTTTTT.